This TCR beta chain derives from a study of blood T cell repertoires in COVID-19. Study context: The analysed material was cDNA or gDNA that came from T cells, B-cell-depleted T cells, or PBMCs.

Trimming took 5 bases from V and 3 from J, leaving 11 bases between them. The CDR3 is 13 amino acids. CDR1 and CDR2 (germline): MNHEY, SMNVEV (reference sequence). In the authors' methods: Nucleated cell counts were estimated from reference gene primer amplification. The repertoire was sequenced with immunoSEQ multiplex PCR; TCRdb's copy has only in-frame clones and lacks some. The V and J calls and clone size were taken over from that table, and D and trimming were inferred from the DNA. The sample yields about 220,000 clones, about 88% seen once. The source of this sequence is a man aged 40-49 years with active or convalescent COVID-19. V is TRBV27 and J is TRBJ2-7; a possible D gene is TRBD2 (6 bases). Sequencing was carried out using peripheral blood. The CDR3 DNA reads TGTGCCAGCAGTCCGGGGGTTCACTACGAGCAGTACTTC. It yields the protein CASSPGVHYEQYF.